Listed below are T cell receptor beta chains from one sample, sequenced in a study of Ad26.COV2.S vaccination and SARS-CoV-2 variants. Generated by immunoSEQ multiplex PCR, the TCRdb table keeps only in-frame clones and is missing some. The repertoire consists of about 680,000 clones, with roughly 90% occurring once and the leading ten covering around 1.4%. The sequencing here drew on peripheral blood, taken in a trial of Ad26.COV2.S vaccine versus placebo. Receptor source: a person between 18 and 59 years old who received the Ad26.COV2.S COVID-19 vaccine or a placebo. The CDR3 runs from the conserved cysteine through the conserved F or W.

>TRBV19
CASSIRAGVEKLFF
>TRBV5-1
CASNSGPYEQYF
>TRBV5-8
CASSLTEAVLEQYF
>TRBV5-1
CASSLRVNPNTGELFF
>TRBV11-2
CASSLDWRKLAPSTDTQYF
>TRBV5-1
CASSFLAGTTYEQYF
>TRBV3-1/TRBV3-2
CASSQASEQFF
>TRBV5-1
CASSLRGGDEQFF
>TRBV6-5
CASRASDSSYTF
>TRBV11-2
CASSSVGGRRHNEQFF
>TRBV30
CAWTPSGSIEQFF
>TRBV9
CASSVARTWGSPLHF
>TRBV19
CASNWNRGSYNEQFF
>TRBV25-1
CASSDGKRYNEQFF
>TRBV29-1
CSDSSTDTQYF
>TRBV10-3
CAGGDGDTYEQYF
>TRBV30
CAWTSGRLDTQYF
>TRBV6-5
CASSHDTANTEAFF
>TRBV19
CASSIASSGLQYEQYF
>TRBV6-5
CASSYSGKGVGDTIYF
>TRBV4-2
CASSKDRVTQPQHF
>TRBV5-4
CASSLAGGETQYF
>TRBV6-6
CASSYSLGGQPQHF
>TRBV24-1
CATSSRLAEGGHEQFF
>TRBV9
CASSVLAQVGTGELFF
>TRBV5-1
CASSLGRGLDDQPQHF
>TRBV7-9
CASSSIGTRYDLSYEQYF
>TRBV5-6
CASSPEDRAYGYTF
>TRBV11-1
CASSPGAGLNTGELFF
>TRBV2
CATQARGFNSPLHF
>TRBV6-1
CASSELGSGRVYEQYF
>TRBV5-1
CASSLGEGQETQYF
>TRBV27
CASSFRAEGYEQYF
>TRBV5-1
CASSFPGLAGSDTQYF
>TRBV7-3
CASSLRPLPGVGGELFF
>TRBV7-2
CASSGRIYNEQFF
>TRBV18
CASSLTRGQETQYF
>TRBV11-1
CASSSRAFLYEQYF
>TRBV10-3
CAIRGSGLQFEQFF
>TRBV30
CAWRGRQGVGEQYF
>TRBV30
CAWSLWGVHEQFF
>TRBV15
CATSRDSAGYEQYF
>TRBV7-2
CASSFKGSNEKLFF
>TRBV5-1
CASWGGPSGSNEQFF
>TRBV7-2
CASSPPIGAGGELFF